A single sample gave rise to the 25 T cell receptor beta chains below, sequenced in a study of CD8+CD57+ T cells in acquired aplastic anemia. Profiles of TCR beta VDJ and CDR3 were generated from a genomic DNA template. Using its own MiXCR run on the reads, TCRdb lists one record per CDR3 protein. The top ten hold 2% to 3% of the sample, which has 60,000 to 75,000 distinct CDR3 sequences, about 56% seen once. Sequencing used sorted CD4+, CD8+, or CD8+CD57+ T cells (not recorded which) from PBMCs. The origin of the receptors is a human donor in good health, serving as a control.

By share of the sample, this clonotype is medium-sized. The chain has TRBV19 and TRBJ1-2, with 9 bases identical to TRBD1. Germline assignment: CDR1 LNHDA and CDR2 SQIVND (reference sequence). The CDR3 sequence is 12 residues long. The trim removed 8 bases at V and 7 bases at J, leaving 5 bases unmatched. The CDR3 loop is CASDHRGLGYTF. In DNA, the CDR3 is TGTGCCAGTGACCACAGGGGGCTTGGCTACACCTTC.

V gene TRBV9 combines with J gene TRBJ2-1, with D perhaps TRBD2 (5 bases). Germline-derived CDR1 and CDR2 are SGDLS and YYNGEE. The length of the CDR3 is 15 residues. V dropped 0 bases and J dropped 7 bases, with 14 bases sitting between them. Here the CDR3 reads CASSVGASKRNEQFF. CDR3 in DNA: TGTGCCAGCAGCGTAGGGGCTAGCAAGAGGAATGAGCAGTTCTTC.

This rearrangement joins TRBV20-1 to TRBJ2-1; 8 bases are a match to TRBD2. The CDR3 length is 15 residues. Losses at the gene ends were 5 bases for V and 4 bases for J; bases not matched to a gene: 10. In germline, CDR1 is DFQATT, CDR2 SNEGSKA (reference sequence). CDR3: CSAVTGGKLYNEQFF. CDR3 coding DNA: TGCAGTGCTGTCACGGGGGGGAAACTATACAATGAGCAGTTCTTC.

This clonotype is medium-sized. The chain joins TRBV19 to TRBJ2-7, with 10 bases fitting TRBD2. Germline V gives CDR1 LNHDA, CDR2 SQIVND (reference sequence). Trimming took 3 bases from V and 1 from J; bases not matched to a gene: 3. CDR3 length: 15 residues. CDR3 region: CASSIVAGGSYEQYF. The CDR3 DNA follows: TGTGCCAGTAGTATCGTAGCGGGAGGTTCCTACGAGCAGTACTTC.

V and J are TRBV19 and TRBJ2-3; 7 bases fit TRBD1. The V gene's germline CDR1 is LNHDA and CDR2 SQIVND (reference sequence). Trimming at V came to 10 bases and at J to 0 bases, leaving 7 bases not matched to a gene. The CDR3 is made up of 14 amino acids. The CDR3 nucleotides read TGTGCCACCAAGGACAGGCTCAGCACAGATACGCAGTATTTT. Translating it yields CATKDRLSTDTQYF.

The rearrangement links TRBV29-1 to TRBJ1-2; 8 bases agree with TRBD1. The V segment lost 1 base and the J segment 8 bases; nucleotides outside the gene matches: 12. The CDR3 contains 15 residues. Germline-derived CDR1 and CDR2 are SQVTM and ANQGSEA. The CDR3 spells CSVEAPRTGWNGYTF. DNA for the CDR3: TGCAGCGTTGAAGCCCCCCGGACAGGGTGGAACGGCTACACCTTC. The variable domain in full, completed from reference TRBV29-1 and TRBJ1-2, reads SAVISQKPSRDICQRGTSLTIQCQVDSQVTMMFWYRQQPGQSLTLIATANQGSEATYESGFVIDKFPISRPNLTFSTLTVSNMSPEDSSIYLCSVEAPRTGWNGYTFGSGTRLTVV.

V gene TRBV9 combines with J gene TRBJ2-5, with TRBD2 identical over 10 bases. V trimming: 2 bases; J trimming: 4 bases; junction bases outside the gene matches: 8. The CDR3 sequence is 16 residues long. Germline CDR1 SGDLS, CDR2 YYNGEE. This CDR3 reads CASSVGLAGGSETQYF. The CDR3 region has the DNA TGTGCCAGCAGCGTCGGGTTAGCGGGAGGTTCAGAGACCCAGTACTTC.

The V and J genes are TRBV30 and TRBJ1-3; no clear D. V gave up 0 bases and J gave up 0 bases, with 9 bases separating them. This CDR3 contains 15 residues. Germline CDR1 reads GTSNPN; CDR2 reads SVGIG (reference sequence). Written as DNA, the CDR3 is TGTGCCTGGAGTGTTTCTTACTCCTCTGGAAACACCATATATTTT. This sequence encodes CAWSVSYSSGNTIYF.

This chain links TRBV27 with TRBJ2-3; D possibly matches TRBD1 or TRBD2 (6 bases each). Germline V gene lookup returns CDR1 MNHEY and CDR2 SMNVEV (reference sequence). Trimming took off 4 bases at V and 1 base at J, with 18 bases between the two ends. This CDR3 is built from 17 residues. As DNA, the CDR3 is TGTGCCAGCAGTTCTTATATGGGGGGCTTAGGCACAGATACGCAGTATTTT. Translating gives CASSSYMGGLGTDTQYF.

CDR3 nucleotides: TGTGCCAGTAGCTGGGAACAGGGCAGACAGCCCCAGCATTTT. Encoded protein: CASSWEQGRQPQHF. The V and J genes are TRBV19 and TRBJ1-5, with D possibly matching TRBD1 (6 bases). Trimming removed 6 bases at V and 7 bases at J, with 16 bases between. Germline V lookup: CDR1 LNHDA, CDR2 SQIVND (reference sequence). This CDR3 region has 14 residues.

The CDR3 nucleotides read TGTGCCAGTACGAGGCGGGGGGGTCCTAATGAGCAGTTCTTC. Amino acids: CASTRRGGPNEQFF. The rearrangement uses TRBV19 and TRBJ2-1, with 9 positions matching TRBD2. The CDR3 is made up of 14 amino acids. J gave up 7 bases and V 7 bases, and 8 bases lay outside the gene matches. CDR1 is LNHDA and CDR2 is SQIVND in the germline V gene (reference sequence).

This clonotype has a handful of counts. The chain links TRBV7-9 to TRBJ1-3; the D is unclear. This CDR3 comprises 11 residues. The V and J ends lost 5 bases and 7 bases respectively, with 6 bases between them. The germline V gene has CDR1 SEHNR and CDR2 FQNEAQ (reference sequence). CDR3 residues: CASSEGNTIYF. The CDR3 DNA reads TGTGCCAGCAGCGAAGGGAACACCATATATTTT.

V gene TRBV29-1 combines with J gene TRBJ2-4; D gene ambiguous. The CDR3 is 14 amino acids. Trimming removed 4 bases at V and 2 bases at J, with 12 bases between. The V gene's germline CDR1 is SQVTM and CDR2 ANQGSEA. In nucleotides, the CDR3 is TGCAGCGTTGTAGGGATGACGACCAAAAACATTCAGTACTTC. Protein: CSVVGMTTKNIQYF.

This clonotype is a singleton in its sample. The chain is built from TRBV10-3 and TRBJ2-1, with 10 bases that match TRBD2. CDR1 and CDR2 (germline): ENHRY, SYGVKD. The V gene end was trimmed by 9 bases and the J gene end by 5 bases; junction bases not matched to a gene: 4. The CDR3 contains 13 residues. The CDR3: CAIRTSGNNEQFF. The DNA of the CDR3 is TGTGCCATACGGACTAGCGGAAACAATGAGCAGTTCTTC.

The CDR3 region has the DNA TGTGCCATCAGTGGGACAGGCACAGATACGCAGTATTTT. It translates to CAISGTGTDTQYF. The chain has TRBV10-3 and TRBJ2-3, with a tentative D call TRBD1 (6 bases). The CDR3 loop spans 13 amino acids. With 4 bases removed from V and 1 base from J, the gap between germline ends came to 6 bases. Germline CDR1 reads ENHRY; CDR2 reads SYGVKD.

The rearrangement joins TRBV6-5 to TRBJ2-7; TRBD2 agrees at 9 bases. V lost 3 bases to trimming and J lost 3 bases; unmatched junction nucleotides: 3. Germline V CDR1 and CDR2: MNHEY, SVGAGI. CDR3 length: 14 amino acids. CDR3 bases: TGTGCCAGCAGTTATCATAGCGGGAGCTACGAGCAGTACTTC. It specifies CASSYHSGSYEQYF.

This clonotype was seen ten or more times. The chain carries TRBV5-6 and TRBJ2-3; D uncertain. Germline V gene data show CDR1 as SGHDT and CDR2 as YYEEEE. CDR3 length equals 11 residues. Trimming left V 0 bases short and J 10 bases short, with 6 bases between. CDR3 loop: CASSLGWAQYF. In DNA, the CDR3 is TGTGCCAGCAGCTTGGGTTGGGCGCAGTATTTT. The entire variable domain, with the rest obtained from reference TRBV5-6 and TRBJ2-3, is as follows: DAGVTQSPTHLIKTRGQQVTLRCSPKSGHDTVSWYQQALGQGPQFIFQYYEEEERQRGNFPDRFSGHQFPNYSSELNVNALLLGDSALYLCASSLGWAQYFGPGTRLTVL.

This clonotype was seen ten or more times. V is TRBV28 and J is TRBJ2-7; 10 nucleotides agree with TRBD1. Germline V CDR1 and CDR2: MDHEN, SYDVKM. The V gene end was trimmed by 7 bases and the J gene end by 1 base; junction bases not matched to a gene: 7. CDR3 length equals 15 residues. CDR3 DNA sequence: TGTGCCAGCACCGCCTTGGGACAGGGGTCCTACGAGCAGTACTTC. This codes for CASTALGQGSYEQYF.

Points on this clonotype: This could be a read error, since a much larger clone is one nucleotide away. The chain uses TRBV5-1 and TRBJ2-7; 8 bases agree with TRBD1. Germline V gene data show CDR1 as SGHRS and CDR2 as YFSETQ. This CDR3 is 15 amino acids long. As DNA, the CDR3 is TGCGCCGGCAGCCTGGGGACAGGCGAAATTTACGAGCAGTACTTC. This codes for CAGSLGTGEIYEQYF. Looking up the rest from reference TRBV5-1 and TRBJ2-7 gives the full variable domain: KAGVTQTPRYLIKTRGQQVTLSCSPISGHRSVSWYQQTPGQGLQFLFEYFSETQRNKGNFPGRFSGRQFSNSRSEMNVSTLELGDSALYLCAGSLGTGEIYEQYFGPGTRLTVT.

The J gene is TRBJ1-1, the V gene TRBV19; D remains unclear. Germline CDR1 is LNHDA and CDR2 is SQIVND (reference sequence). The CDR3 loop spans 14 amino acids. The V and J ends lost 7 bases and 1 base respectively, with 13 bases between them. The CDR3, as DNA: TGTGCCAGTAAAATAGGGAACGGGAACACTGAAGCTTTCTTT. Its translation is CASKIGNGNTEAFF.

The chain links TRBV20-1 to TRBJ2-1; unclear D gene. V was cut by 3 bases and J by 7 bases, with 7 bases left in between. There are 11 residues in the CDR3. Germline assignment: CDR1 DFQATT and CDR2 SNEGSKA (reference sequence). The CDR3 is CSASLGNEQFF. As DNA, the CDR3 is TGCAGTGCTAGCCTAGGTAATGAGCAGTTCTTC.

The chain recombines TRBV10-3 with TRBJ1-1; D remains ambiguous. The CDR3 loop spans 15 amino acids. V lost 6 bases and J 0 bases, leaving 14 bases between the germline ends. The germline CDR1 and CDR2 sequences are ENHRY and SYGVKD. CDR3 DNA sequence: TGTGCCATCAGCTACTCGATACGCATGAACACTGAAGCTTTCTTT. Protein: CAISYSIRMNTEAFF.

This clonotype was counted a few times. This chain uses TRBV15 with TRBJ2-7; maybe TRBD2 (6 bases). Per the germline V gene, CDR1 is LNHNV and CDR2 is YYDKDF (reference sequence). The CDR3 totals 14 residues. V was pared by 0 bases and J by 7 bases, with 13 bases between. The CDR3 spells CATSRDGGAREQYF. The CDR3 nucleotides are TGTGCCACCAGCAGAGACGGCGGGGCTCGGGAGCAGTACTTC.

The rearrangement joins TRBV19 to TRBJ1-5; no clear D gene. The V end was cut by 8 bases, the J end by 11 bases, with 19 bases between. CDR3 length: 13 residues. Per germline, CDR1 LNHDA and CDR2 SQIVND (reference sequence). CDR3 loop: CASGPRKGETQHF. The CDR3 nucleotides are TGTGCCAGTGGGCCAAGGAAAGGAGAGACCCAGCATTTT.

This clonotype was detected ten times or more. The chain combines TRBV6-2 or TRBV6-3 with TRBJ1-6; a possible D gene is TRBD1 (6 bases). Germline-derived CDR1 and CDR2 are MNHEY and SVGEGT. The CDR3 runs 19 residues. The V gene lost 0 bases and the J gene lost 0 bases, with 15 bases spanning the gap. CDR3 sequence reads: CASSYSSTGRNSYNSPLHF. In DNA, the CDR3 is TGTGCCAGCAGTTACTCAAGTACAGGGAGGAACTCCTATAATTCACCCCTCCACTTT.